The T cell receptor beta chain under discussion was sequenced for a study of CD8 T cells in ankylosing spondylitis. Overall study results and limits: Seemingly characteristic of ankylosing spondylitis blood was a TCR beta motif consisting of under 10 highly homologous variants.

Concerning this clonotype: The target antigen is unknown.

MiXCR was run by TCRdb on the 5' RACE reads, yielding one entry per CDR3 protein. The data show just under 550,000 distinct CDR3 sequences, approximately 12% seen once. There are 15 residues in the CDR3. After removal of 0 bases from V and 8 bases from J, the junction contained 2 bases not matched to a gene. The germline CDR1 and CDR2 sequences are KGHSH and LQKENI. V is TRBV18 and J is TRBJ2-5; TRBD2 aligns across 14 bases. The sequenced sample was blood, either unsorted or a sorted T cell fraction (not recorded which). The receptor's source is a male donor with ankylosing spondylitis. The CDR3 loop reads CASSPPGLAGATQYF. DNA for the CDR3: TGTGCCAGCTCACCACCGGGACTAGCGGGGGCCACCCAGTACTTC.